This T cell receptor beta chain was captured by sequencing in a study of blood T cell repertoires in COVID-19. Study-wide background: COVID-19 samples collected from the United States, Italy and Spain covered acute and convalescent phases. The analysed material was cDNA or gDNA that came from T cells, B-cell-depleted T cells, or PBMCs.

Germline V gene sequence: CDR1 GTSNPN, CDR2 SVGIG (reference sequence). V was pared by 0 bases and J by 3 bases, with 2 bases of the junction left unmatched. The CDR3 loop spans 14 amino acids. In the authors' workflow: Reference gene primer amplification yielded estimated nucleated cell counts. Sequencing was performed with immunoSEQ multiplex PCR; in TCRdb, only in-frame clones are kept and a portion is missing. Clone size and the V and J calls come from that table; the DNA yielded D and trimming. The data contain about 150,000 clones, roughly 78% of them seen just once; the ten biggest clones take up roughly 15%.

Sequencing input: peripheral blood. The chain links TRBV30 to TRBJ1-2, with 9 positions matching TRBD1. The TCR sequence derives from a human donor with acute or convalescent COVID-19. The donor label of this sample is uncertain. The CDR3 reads CAWSVQGAHYGYTF. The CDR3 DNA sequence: TGTGCCTGGAGTGTACAGGGGGCCCACTATGGCTACACCTTC.